These 10 T cell receptor beta chains originate from one sample sequenced in a study of radiation and T cells in renal cell carcinoma. Method: immunoSEQ multiplex PCR; TCRdb's copy keeps in-frame clones and lacks some. The sample records 85,000 to 100,000 clones, less than 90% being singletons. As for time point: baseline pretreatment blood. Treatment of the sample: 15 Gy SBRT to primary tumor, nephrectomy 4 weeks later. This specimen consisted of blood, obtained from a patient whose treatment included radiotherapy and nephrectomy. The receptors derive from a man between 45 and 60 years old with renal cell carcinoma.

This clone was counted a single time. The chain joins TRBV9 to TRBJ2-1; no clear D. Per germline, CDR1 SGDLS and CDR2 YYNGEE. V lost 0 bases and J 8 bases, leaving 9 bases between the germline ends. The CDR3 contains 13 residues. CDR3 amino acids: CASSVETSHEQFF. The CDR3 nucleotides read TGTGCCAGCAGCGTAGAGACCTCCCATGAGCAGTTCTTC.

This chain uses TRBV19 with TRBJ2-3; TRBD2 agrees at 10 bases. With V trimmed by 3 bases and J by 4 bases, 4 bases remained unmatched. The CDR3 has 15 amino acids. CDR1 and CDR2 (germline): LNHDA, SQIVND (reference sequence). The CDR3 nucleotides are TGTGCCAGTAGTATCATAGCGGGAGGTGCAGATACGCAGTATTTT. Amino acid sequence: CASSIIAGGADTQYF.

This clone was detected only a few times. V usage is TRBV19 and J usage is TRBJ1-3, with 8 nucleotides matching TRBD1. The J segment lost 8 bases and the V segment lost 10 bases, leaving 7 bases of the junction unmatched. Germline CDR1 reads LNHDA; CDR2 reads SQIVND (reference sequence). CDR3 length: 12 amino acids. Written as DNA, the CDR3 is TGTGCCACGGCGGACAGGGTGGACACCATATATTTT. Amino acids: CATADRVDTIYF.

The V call is TRBV4-1, the J call TRBJ1-2; 8 positions match TRBD1. This CDR3 region has 14 residues. With 3 bases clipped from V and 3 bases from J, the junction kept 3 bases outside the gene matches. Germline CDR1 is MGHRA and CDR2 is YSYEKL. The DNA for the CDR3 is TGCGCCAGCAGCCATTTGGGACAGGACTATGGCTACACCTTC. Translated: CASSHLGQDYGYTF.

This chain joins TRBV30 and TRBJ1-2; 12 bases line up with TRBD1. The CDR3 extends over 16 amino acids. The germline gives CDR1 GTSNPN, CDR2 SVGIG (reference sequence). J was trimmed by 6 bases and V by 3 bases; bases with no gene match: 11. DNA of the CDR3: TGTGCCTGGAGGCCGGGACAGGGGGCTTTCGGCAATGGCTACACCTTC. Protein product: CAWRPGQGAFGNGYTF.

The V call is TRBV19, the J call TRBJ2-1; the match to TRBD1 covers 7 bases. Trimming at V came to 3 bases and at J to 5 bases, leaving 16 bases not matched to a gene. The CDR3 runs 18 residues. Germline assignment: CDR1 LNHDA and CDR2 SQIVND (reference sequence). As DNA, the CDR3 is TGTGCCAGTAGTATGGGCGCGGCGACAGGGCTTTTCGACAATGAGCAGTTCTTC. It specifies CASSMGAATGLFDNEQFF.

The chain combines TRBV5-1 with TRBJ1-2, with D possibly TRBD1 on 5 matching bases. This CDR3 is 14 amino acids long. Germline V lookup: CDR1 SGHRS, CDR2 YFSETQ. Deletions cut 2 bases from V and 7 bases from J, with 15 bases between. CDR3 sequence: CASSLGQGARGYTF. The CDR3 coding sequence is TGCGCCAGCAGCTTAGGACAAGGGGCACGTGGCTACACCTTC.

The CDR3, as DNA: TGTGCCAGCAGTTCGTCAACCATGATTTTTCTGTTTTTT. Translating it yields CASSSSTMIFLFF. The chain couples TRBV28 to TRBJ1-4; D remains unclear. This CDR3 is built from 13 residues. Trimming removed 4 bases from V and 14 bases from J, with 17 bases in between. Germline lookup yields CDR1 MDHEN and CDR2 SYDVKM. Looking up the rest from reference TRBV28 and TRBJ1-4 gives the full variable domain: DVKVTQSSRYLVKRTGEKVFLECVQDMDHENMFWYRQDPGLGLRLIYFSYDVKMKEKGDIPEGYSVSREKKERFSLILESASTNQTSMYLCASSSSTMIFLFFGSGTQLSVL.

This clone appeared once. The CDR3 loop is CAAGGRETQYF. DNA for the CDR3: TGTGCCGCCGGGGGGCGAGAGACCCAGTACTTC. The chain combines TRBV5-4 with TRBJ2-5; tentatively, D is TRBD2 (7 bases). CDR3 length equals 11 residues. Germline-derived CDR1 and CDR2 are SGHNT and YYREEE (reference sequence). Trimming took 10 bases from V and 4 from J, leaving 11 bases between them. Full variable domain (rest looked up from reference TRBV5-4 and TRBJ2-5): ETGVTQSPTHLIKTRGQQVTLRCSSQSGHNTVSWYQQALGQGPQFIFQYYREEENGRGNFPPRFSGLQFPNYSSELNVNALELDDSALYLCAAGGRETQYFGPGTRLLVL.

The chain joins TRBV28 to TRBJ1-3; no clear D. The CDR3 is 15 residues long. Looked up from germline, CDR1 is MDHEN and CDR2 is SYDVKM. V was trimmed by 3 bases and J by 0 bases, leaving 9 bases between them. CDR3 sequence (DNA): TGTGCCAGCAGTTTGCAGCAGAGCTCTGGAAACACCATATATTTT. Amino acids: CASSLQQSSGNTIYF.